Included here is one TCR beta chain sequence, with context. Its specificity is unknown. Assay used: immunoSEQ multiplex PCR; TCRdb lists only in-frame clones, some missing. The profile covers more than 65,000 clones, with approximately 93% appearing a single time and approximately 0.69% taken by the ten largest. This entry comes from a study of cytomegalovirus exposure and HLA in healthy donors. J was trimmed by 6 bases and V by 6 bases; bases with no gene match: 7. From germline, CDR1 is KGHSH and CDR2 LQKENI. This CDR3 comprises 13 residues. Whole-study results and caveats: The study designated 150 or so TCR beta chains cytomegalovirus-associated.

Source material: PBMCs. This TCR came from a man between 18 and 29 years old in good health and CMV-seronegative. This sequence joins TRBV18 and TRBJ1-2; TRBD1 agrees at 7 bases. CDR3 sequence (DNA): TGTGCCAGCTCGGGGGACAGCTTAGATGGCTACACCTTC. This encodes CASSGDSLDGYTF.